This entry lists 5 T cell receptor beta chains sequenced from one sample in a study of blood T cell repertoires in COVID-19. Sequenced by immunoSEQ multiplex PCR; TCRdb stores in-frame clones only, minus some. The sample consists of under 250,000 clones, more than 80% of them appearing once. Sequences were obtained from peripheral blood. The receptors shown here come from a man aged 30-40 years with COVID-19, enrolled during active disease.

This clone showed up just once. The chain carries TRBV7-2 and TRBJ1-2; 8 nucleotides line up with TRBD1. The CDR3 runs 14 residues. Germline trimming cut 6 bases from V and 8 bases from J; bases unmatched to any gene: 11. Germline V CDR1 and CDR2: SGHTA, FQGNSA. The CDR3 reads CASSTGGSSKGYTF. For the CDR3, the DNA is TGTGCCAGCAGTACAGGGGGTTCGTCAAAAGGCTACACCTTC.

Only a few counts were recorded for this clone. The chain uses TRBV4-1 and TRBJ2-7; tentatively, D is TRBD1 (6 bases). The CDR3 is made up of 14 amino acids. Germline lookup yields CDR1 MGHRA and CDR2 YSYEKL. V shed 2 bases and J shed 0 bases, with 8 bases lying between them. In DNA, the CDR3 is TGCGCCAGCAGCCAAACAGGGCTCTCCTACGAGCAGTACTTC. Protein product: CASSQTGLSYEQYF.

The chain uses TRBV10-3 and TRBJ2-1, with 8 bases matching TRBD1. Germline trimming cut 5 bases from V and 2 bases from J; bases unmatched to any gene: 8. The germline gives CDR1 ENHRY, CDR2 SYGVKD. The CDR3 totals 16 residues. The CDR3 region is CAISKQQGGPYNEQFF. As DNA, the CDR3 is TGTGCCATCAGTAAGCAACAGGGGGGCCCCTACAATGAGCAGTTCTTC.

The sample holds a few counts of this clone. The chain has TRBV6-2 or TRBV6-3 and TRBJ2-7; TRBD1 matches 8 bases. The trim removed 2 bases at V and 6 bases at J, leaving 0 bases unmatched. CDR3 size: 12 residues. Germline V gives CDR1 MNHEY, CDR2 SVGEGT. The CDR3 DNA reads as TGTGCCAGCAGTTACGGGACAGGCGAGCAGTACTTC. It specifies CASSYGTGEQYF.

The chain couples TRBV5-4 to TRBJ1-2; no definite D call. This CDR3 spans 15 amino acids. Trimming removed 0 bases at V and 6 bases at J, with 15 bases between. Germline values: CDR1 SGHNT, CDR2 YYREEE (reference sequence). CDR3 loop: CASSLDWGGRDGYTF. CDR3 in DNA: TGTGCCAGCAGCTTGGACTGGGGAGGAAGGGATGGCTACACCTTC.